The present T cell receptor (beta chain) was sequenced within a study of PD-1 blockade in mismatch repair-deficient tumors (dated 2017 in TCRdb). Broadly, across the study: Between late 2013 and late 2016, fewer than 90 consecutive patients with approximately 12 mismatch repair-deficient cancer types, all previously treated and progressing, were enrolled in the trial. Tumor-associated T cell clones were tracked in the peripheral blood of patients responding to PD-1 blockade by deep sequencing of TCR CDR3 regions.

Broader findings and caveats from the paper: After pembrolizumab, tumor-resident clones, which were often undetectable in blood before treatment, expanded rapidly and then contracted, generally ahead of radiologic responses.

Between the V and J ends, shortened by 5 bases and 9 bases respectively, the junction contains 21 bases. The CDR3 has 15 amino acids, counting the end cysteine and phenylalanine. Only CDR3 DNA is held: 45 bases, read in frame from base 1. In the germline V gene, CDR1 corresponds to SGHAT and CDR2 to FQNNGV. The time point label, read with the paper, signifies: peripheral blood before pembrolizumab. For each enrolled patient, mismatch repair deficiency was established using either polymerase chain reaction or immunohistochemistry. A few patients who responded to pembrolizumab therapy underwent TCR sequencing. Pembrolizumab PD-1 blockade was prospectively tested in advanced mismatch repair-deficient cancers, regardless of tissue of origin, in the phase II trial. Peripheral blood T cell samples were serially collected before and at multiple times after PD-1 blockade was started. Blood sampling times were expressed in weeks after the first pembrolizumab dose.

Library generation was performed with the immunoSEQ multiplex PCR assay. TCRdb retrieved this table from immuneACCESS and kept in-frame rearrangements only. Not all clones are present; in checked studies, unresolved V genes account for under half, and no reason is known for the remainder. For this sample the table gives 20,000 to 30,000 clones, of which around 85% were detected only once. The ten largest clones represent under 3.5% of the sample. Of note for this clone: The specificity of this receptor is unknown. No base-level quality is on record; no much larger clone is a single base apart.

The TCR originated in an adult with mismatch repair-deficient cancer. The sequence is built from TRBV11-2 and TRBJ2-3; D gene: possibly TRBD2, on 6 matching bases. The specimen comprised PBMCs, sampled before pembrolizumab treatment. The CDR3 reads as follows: CASSRAGLPITTQYF. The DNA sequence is TGTGCCAGCAGCCGTGCGGGGCTTCCTATAACCACGCAGTATTTT.